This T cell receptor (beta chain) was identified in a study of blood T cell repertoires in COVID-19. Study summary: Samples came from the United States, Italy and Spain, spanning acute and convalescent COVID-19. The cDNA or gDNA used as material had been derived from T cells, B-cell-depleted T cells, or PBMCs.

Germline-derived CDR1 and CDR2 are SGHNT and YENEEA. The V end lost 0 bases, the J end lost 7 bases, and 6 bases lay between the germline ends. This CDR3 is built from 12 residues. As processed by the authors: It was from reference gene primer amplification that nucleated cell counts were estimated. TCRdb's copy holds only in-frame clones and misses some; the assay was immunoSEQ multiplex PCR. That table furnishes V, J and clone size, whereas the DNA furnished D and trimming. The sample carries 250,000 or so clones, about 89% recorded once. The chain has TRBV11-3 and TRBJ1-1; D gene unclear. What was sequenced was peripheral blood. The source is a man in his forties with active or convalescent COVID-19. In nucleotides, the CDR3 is TGTGCCAGCAGCTTAGAGGAGGTTGAAGCTTTCTTT. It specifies CASSLEEVEAFF.